This T cell receptor (beta chain) stems from a study of cytotoxic CD8 clonotypes in ibrutinib-treated CLL. This clone was found once. Trimming took 0 bases from V and 2 from J, leaving 23 bases between them. Germline CDR1 and CDR2: LGHNA and YSLEER. The length of the CDR3 is 19 residues. The table came from immunoSEQ multiplex PCR; TCRdb's copy has only in-frame clones and leaves some out. The sample records roughly 250,000 clones, 60% to 75% being singletons. The chain combines TRBV4-3 with TRBJ2-7, with D perhaps assigned TRBD1 or TRBD2 (6 bases each). The source was PBMCs, collected after 24 months of ibrutinib treatment. This TCR was recovered from a human donor with chronic lymphocytic leukemia. The chain's CDR3 is CASSQDLATFQGSAYEQYF. In DNA, the CDR3 is TGCGCCAGCAGCCAAGATCTAGCGACCTTTCAGGGGTCGGCCTACGAGCAGTACTTC.